This T cell receptor beta chain emerged from a study of vaccination and CD4 T cells after COVID-19. Time point indicated: late sampling 161 to 241 days after vaccination in three convalescent patients. As to treatment: roughly ten-day PBMC culture with coronavirus spike peptide pools or control peptides (ViraFEST assay). The Oncomine TCR Beta short-read assay was applied to DNA of cultured CD4+ T cells. MiXCR, applied by TCRdb to the PCR reads, yields one record per CDR3 protein. Seen here are 20,000 to 25,000 distinct CDR3 sequences, about 40% observed once, and the top ten hold approximately 4.9%. The study's findings and limits: Vaccine-specific clones numbering 304 of 307 showed spike mono-reactivity in convalescent patients.

V dropped 3 bases and J dropped 10 bases, with 5 bases sitting between them. Germline V CDR1 and CDR2: SEHNR, FQNEAQ (reference sequence). The CDR3 runs to 10 residues. The table lists this clonotype with a few counts. Its specificity is not known. This sequence joins TRBV7-9 and TRBJ2-3; D call uncertain. This receptor was identified in a human donor who had recovered from COVID-19. The specimen was CD4+ T cells from blood, cultured in vitro, collected about 7 months after SARS-CoV-2 vaccination. CDR3 sequence (DNA): TGTGCCAGCAGCTTTGGTGCGCAGTATTTT. Translation gives CASSFGAQYF.